The clone carrying this T cell receptor beta chain was recorded a few times. Antigen unknown. This specimen belongs to a study of identical twins. Whole-study results and caveats: Shared out-of-frame alpha sequences (those common to twins) showed excess low generation probability.

All donors comprised healthy Caucasians. One entry per CDR3 protein, called by TCRdb with MiXCR from the 5' RACE reads. Of nearly 900,000 distinct CDR3 sequences in the sample, 12% are singletons; the top ten hold around 1.5%. CDR3 length: 16 residues. V shed 5 bases, J shed 2 bases, and the junction held 9 bases outside the gene matches. Germline CDR1 reads SEHNR; CDR2 reads FQNEAQ (reference sequence). These data are also associated with another study on yellow fever vaccine responses in identical twins. This second study notes: Twin vaccine T cell responses reportedly seemed partly convergent, partly personalized.

The source of this sequence is a woman younger than 30 in good health. The V call is TRBV7-9, the J call TRBJ2-5, with 9 bases aligning to TRBD2. Sequencing was performed on PBMCs. The CDR3 protein is CASSPWLAGLQETQYF. The CDR3 region has the DNA TGTGCCAGCAGCCCTTGGCTAGCGGGGTTACAAGAGACCCAGTACTTC.